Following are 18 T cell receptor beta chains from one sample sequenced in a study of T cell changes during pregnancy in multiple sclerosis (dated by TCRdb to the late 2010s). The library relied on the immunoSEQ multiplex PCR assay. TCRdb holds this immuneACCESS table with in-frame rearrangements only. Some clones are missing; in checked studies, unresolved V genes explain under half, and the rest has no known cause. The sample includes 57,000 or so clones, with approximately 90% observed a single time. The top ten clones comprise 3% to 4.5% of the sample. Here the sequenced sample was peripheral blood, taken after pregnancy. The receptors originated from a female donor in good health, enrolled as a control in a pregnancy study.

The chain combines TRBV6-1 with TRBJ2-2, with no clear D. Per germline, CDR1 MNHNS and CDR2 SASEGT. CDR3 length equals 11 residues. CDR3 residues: CAYANTGELFF. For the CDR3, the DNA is TGTGCTTATGCGAACACCGGGGAGCTGTTTTTT.

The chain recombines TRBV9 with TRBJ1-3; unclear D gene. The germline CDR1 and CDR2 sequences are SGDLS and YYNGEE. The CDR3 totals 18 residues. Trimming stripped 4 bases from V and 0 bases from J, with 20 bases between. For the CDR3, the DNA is TGTGCCAGCAGCTCCCGAGGAGGTAAAGGGTTCTCTGGAAACACCATATATTTT. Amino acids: CASSSRGGKGFSGNTIYF.

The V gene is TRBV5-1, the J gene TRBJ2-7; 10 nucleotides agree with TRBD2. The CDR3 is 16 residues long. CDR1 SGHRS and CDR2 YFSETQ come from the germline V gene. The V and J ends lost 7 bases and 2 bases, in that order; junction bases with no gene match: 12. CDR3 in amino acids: CASDLAGARPAYEQYF. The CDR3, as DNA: TGCGCCAGCGACCTAGCGGGAGCAAGACCCGCCTACGAGCAGTACTTC.

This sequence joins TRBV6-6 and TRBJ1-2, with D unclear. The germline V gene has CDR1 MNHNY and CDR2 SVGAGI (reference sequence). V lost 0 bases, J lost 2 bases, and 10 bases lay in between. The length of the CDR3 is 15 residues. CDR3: CASSYSGRGNYGYTF. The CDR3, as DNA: TGTGCCAGCAGTTACTCCGGGAGAGGGAACTATGGCTACACCTTC.

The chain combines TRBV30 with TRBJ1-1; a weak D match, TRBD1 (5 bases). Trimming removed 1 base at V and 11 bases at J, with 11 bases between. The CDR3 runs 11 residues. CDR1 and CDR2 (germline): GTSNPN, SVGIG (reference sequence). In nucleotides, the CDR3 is TGTGCCTGGAGTGGGGGGGTGGGGGCTTTCTTT. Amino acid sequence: CAWSGGVGAFF.

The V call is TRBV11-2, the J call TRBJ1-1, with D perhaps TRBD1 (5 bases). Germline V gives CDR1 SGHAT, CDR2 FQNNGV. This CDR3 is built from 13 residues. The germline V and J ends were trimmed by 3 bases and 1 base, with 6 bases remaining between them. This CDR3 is CASSLGQNTEAFF. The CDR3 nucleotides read TGTGCCAGCAGCTTGGGGCAGAACACTGAAGCTTTCTTT.

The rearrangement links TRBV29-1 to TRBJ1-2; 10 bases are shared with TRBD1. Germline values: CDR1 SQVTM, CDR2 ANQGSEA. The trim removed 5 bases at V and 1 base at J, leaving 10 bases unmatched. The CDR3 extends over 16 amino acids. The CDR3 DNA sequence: TGCAGCGTTAACCGACAGGGGGCCCAGGATAACTATGGCTACACCTTC. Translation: CSVNRQGAQDNYGYTF.

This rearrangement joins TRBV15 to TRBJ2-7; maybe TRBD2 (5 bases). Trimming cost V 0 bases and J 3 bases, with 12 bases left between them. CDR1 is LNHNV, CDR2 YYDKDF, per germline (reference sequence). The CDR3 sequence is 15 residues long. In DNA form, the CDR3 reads TGTGCCACCAGCAGAGATGTTGGAGGAAACTACGAGCAGTACTTC. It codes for CATSRDVGGNYEQYF.

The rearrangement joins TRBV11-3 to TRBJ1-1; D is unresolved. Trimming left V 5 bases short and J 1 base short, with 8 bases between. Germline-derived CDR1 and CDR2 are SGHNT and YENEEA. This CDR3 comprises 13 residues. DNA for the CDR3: TGTGCCAGCAGCCGGCGACAGAACACTGAAGCTTTCTTT. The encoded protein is CASSRRQNTEAFF.

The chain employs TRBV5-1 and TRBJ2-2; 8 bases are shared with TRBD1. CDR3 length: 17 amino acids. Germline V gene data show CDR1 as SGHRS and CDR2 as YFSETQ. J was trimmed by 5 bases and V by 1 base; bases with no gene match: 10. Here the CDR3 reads CASSLYQGAWLTGELFF. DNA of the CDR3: TGCGCCAGCAGCTTGTATCAGGGGGCATGGTTAACCGGGGAGCTGTTTTTT.

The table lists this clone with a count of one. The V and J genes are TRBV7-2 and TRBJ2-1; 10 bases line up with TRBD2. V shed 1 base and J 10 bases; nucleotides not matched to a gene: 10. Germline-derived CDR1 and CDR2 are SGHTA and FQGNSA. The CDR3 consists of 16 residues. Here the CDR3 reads CASSLVSGGLGGEQFF. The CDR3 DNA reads TGTGCCAGCAGCTTAGTTAGCGGGGGGTTAGGGGGGGAGCAGTTCTTC.

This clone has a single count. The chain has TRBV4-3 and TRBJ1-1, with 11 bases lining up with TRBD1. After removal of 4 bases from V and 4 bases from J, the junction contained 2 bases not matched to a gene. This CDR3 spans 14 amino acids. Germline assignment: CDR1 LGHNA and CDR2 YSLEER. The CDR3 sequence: CASSPGTGGTEAFF. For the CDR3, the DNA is TGCGCCAGCAGCCCTGGGACAGGGGGCACTGAAGCTTTCTTT.

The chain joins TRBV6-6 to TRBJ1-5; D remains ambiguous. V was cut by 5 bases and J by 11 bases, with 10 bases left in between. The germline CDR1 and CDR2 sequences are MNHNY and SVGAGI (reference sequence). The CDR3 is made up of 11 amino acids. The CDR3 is CASSPLGTQHF. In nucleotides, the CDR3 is TGTGCCAGCAGTCCCCTCGGGACCCAGCATTTT.

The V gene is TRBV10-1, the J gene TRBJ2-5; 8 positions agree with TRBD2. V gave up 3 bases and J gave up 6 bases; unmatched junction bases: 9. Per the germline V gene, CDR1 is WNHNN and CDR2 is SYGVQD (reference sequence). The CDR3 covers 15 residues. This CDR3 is CASSESQLAEKTQYF. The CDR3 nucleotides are TGCGCCAGCAGTGAATCGCAACTAGCGGAGAAGACCCAGTACTTC.

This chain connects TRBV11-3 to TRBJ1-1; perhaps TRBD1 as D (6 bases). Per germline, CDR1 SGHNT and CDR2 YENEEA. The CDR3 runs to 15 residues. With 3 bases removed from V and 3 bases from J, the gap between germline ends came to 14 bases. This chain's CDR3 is CASSFGGAQDTEAFF. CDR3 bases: TGTGCCAGCAGCTTCGGGGGGGCCCAGGACACTGAAGCTTTCTTT.

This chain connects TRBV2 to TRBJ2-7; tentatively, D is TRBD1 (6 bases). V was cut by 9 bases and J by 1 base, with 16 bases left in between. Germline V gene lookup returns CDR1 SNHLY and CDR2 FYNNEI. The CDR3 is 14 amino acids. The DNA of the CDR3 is TGTGCCAGTCGCGTAGACGGACAGTCCTACGAGCAGTACTTC. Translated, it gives CASRVDGQSYEQYF.

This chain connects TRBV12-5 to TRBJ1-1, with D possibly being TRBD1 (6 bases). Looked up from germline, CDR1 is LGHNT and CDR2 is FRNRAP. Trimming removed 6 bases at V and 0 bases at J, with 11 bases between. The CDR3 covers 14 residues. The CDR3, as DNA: TGTGCTAGTGGCCAGGGGACCTTGAACACTGAAGCTTTCTTT. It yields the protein CASGQGTLNTEAFF.

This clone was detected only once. CDR3 sequence (DNA): TGTGCCAGCAGCGTAGGGCAGGGAACCTACAATGAGCAGTTCTTC. Protein product: CASSVGQGTYNEQFF. V is TRBV9 and J is TRBJ2-1; weak D call: TRBD1 (5 bases). Looked up from germline, CDR1 is SGDLS and CDR2 is YYNGEE. This CDR3 region has 15 residues. V lost 0 bases to trimming and J lost 2 bases, with 9 bases between them.